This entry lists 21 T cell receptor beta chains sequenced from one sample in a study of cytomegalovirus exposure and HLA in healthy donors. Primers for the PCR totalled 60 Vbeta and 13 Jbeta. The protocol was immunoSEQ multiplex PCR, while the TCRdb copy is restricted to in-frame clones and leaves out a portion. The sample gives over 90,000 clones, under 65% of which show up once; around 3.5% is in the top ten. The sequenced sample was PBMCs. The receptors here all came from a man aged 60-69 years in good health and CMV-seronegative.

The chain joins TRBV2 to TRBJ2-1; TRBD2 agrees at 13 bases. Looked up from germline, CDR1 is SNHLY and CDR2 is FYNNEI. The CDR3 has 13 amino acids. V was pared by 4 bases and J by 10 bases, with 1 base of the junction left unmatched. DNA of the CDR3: TGTGCCAGCAGTGGGACTAGCGGGAGCGAGCAGTTCTTC. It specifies CASSGTSGSEQFF.

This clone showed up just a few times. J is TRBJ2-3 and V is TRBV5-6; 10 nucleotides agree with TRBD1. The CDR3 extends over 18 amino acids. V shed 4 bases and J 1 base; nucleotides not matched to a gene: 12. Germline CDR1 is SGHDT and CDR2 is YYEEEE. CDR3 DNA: TGTGCCAGCAGCCGGAGCGGGACAGGGGCCCTGGGCACAGATACGCAGTATTTT. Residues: CASSRSGTGALGTDTQYF.

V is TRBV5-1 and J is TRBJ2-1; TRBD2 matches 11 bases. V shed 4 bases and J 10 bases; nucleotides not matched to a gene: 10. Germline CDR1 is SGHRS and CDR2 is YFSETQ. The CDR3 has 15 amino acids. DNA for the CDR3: TGCGCCAGCAGCCTGATGACTAGCGGGGAGGGAGAGCAGTTCTTC. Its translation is CASSLMTSGEGEQFF. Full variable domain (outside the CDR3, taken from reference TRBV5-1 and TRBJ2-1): KAGVTQTPRYLIKTRGQQVTLSCSPISGHRSVSWYQQTPGQGLQFLFEYFSETQRNKGNFPGRFSGRQFSNSRSEMNVSTLELGDSALYLCASSLMTSGEGEQFFGPGTRLTVL.

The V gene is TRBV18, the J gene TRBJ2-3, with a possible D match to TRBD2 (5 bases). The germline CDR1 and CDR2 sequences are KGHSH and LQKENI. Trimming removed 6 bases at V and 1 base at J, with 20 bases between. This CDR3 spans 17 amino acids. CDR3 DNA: TGTGCCAGCTCCCTGGACCTCTGGGGTAGCGGCACAGATACGCAGTATTTT. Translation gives CASSLDLWGSGTDTQYF.

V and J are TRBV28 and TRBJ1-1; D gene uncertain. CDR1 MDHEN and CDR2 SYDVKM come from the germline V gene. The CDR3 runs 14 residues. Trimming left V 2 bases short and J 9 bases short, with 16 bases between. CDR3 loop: CASSLKGTRAKAFF. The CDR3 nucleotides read TGTGCCAGCAGTTTAAAGGGAACGCGGGCGAAAGCTTTCTTT.

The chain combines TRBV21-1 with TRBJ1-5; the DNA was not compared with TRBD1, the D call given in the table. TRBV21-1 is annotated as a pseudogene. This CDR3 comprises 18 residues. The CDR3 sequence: CASSPCCPRTPTGQPQHF. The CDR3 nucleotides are TGTGCCAGCAGCCCTTGTTGTCCTCGGACACCGACCGGTCAGCCCCAGCATTTT.

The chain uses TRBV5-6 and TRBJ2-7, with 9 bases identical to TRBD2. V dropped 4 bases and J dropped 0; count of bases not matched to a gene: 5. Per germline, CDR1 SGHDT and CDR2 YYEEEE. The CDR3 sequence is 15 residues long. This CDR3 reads CASSRLAGTSYEQYF. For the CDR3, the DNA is TGTGCCAGCAGCCGCCTAGCGGGGACCTCCTACGAGCAGTACTTC.

This CDR3 reads CASSVGGEGVENQETQYF. The CDR3 DNA reads TGTGCCAGCAGTGTGGGTGGTGAGGGGGTGGAGAACCAAGAGACCCAGTACTTC. The rearrangement joins TRBV2 to TRBJ2-5; TRBD1 is a possible D gene (6 bases). Germline V lookup: CDR1 SNHLY, CDR2 FYNNEI. This CDR3 region has 18 residues. V was pared by 4 bases and J by 0 bases, with 21 bases between. Using reference TRBV2 and TRBJ2-5 for the parts outside the CDR3, the full variable domain is EPEVTQTPSHQVTQMGQEVILRCVPISNHLYFYWYRQILGQKVEFLVSFYNNEISEKSEIFDDQFSVERPDGSNFTLKIRSTKLEDSAMYFCASSVGGEGVENQETQYFGPGTRLLVL.

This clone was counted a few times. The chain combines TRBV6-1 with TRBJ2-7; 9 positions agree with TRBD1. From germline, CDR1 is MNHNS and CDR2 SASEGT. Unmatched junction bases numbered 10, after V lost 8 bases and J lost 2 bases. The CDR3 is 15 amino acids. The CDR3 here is CASLDRGRPTYEQYF. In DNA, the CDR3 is TGTGCCAGCCTGGACAGGGGACGACCAACCTACGAGCAGTACTTC.

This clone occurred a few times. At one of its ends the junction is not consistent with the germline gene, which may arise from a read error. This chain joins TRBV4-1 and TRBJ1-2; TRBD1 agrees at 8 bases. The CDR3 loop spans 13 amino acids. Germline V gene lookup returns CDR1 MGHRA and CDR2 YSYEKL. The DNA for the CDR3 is TGTGCCAGCAGCCAGGACAGGGTTCTAGGCTACACCTTC. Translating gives CASSQDRVLGYTF.

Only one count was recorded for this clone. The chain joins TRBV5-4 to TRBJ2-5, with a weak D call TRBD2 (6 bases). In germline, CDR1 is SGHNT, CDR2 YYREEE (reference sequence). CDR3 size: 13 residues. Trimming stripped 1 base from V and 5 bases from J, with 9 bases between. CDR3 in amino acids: CASSLTSSETQYF. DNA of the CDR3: TGTGCCAGCAGCTTGACTAGCTCCGAGACCCAGTACTTC.

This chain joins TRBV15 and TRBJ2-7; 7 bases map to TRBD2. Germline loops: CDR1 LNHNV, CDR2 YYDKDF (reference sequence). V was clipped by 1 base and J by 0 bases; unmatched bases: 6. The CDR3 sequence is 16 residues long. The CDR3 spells CATSRVRGGSSYEQYF. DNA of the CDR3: TGTGCCACCAGCAGAGTTCGTGGCGGGAGCTCCTACGAGCAGTACTTC. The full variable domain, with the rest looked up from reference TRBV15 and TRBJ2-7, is DAMVIQNPRYQVTQFGKPVTLSCSQTLNHNVMYWYQQKSSQAPKLLFHYYDKDFNNEADTPDNFQSRRPNTSFCFLDIRSPGLGDTAMYLCATSRVRGGSSYEQYFGPGTRLTVT.

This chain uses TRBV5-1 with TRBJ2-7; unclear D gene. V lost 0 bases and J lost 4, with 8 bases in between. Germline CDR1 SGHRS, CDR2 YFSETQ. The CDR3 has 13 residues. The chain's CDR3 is CASSLGAPYEQYF. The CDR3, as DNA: TGCGCCAGCAGCTTGGGGGCCCCTTACGAGCAGTACTTC.

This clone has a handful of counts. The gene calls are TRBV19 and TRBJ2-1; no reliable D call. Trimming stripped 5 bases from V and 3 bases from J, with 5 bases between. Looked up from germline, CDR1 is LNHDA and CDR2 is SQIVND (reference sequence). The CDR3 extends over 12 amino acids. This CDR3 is CASSASYNEQFF. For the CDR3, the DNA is TGTGCCAGTAGTGCCAGCTACAATGAGCAGTTCTTC. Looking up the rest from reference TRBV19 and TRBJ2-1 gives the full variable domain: DGGITQSPKYLFRKEGQNVTLSCEQNLNHDAMYWYRQDPGQGLRLIYYSQIVNDFQKGDIAEGYSVSREKKESFPLTVTSAQKNPTAFYLCASSASYNEQFFGPGTRLTVL.

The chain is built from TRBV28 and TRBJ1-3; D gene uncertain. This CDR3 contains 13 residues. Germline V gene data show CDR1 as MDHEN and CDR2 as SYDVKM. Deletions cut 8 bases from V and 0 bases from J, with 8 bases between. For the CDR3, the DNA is TGTGCCAGCCCTGACTACTCTGGAAACACCATATATTTT. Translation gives CASPDYSGNTIYF.

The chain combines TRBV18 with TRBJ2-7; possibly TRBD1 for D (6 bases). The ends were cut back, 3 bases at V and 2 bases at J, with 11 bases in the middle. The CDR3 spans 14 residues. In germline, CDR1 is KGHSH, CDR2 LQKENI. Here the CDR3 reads CASSPLDSTYEQYF. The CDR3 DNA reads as TGTGCCAGCTCACCCCTGGACAGTACCTACGAGCAGTACTTC.

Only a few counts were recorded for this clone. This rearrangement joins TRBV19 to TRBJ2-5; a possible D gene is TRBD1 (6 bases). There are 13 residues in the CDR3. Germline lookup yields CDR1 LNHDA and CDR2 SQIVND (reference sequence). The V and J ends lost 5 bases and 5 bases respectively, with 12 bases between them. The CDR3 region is CASSGTPRETQYF. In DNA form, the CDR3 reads TGTGCCAGTAGTGGGACACCGCGGGAGACCCAGTACTTC.

The CDR3 sequence: CASSLVQTGRGDTQYF. In nucleotides, the CDR3 is TGCGCCAGCAGCTTGGTCCAGACAGGTAGAGGGGATACGCAGTATTTT. V is TRBV5-1 and J is TRBJ2-3; a weak D match, TRBD1 (6 bases). Trimming pared 0 bases from V and 6 bases from J, leaving 17 bases between. Germline CDR1 reads SGHRS; CDR2 reads YFSETQ. The length of the CDR3 is 16 residues.

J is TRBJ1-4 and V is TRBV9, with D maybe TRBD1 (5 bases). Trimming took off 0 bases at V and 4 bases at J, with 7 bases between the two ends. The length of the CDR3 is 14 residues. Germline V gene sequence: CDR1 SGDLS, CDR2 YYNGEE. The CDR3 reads CASSVVDNNEKLFF. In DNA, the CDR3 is TGTGCCAGCAGCGTAGTGGACAATAATGAAAAACTGTTTTTT.

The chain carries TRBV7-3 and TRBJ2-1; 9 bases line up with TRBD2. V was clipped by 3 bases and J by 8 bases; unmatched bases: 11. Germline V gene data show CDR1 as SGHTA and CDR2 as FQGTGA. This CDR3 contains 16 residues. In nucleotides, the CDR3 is TGTGCCAGCAGCTTCTCCGGTGCGGGAGGGGTCGATGAGCAGTTCTTC. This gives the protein CASSFSGAGGVDEQFF.

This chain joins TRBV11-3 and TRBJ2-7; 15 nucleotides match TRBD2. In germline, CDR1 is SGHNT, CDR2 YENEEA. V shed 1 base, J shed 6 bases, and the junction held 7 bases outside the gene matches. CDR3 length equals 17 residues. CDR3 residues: CASSLVGLAGGPGEQYF. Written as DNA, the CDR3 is TGTGCCAGCAGCTTAGTAGGACTAGCGGGAGGGCCGGGCGAGCAGTACTTC.